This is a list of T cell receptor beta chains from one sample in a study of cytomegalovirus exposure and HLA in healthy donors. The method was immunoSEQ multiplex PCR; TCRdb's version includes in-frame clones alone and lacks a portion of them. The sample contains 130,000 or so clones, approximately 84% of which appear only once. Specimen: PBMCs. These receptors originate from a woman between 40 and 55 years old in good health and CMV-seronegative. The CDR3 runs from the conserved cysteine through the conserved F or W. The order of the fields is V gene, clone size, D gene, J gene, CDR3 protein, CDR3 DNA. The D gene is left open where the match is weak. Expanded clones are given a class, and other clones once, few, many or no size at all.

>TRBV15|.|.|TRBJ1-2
CATSRLAGNYGYTF
TGTGCCACCAGCAGATTAGCAGGGAACTATGGCTACACCTTC
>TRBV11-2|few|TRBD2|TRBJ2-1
CASGGSNSYNEQFF
TGTGCCAGCGGCGGGAGTAACTCCTACAATGAGCAGTTCTTC
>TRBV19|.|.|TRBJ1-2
CASSERGRDGYTF
TGTGCCAGTAGTGAGCGGGGAAGGGATGGCTACACCTTC
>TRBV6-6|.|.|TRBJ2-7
CASSVSVYEQYF
TGTGCCAGCAGTGTTTCCGTTTACGAGCAGTACTTC
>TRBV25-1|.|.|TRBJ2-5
CASSDSRDSQETQYF
TGTGCCAGCAGTGACAGCCGGGACTCACAAGAGACCCAGTACTTC
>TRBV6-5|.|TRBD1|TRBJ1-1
CASSYLTWTGAAEAFF
TGTGCCAGCAGTTACTTGACTTGGACAGGGGCCGCAGAAGCTTTCTTT
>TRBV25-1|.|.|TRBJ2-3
CASSDPLGGSTDTQYF
TGTGCCAGCAGTGATCCCCTGGGAGGTAGCACAGATACGCAGTATTTT
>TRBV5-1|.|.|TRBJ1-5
CASSSGTNQPQHF
TGCGCCAGCAGCTCGGGGACAAATCAGCCCCAGCATTTT
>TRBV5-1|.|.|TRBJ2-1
CASSLGQGGPPTYNEQFF
TGCGCCAGCAGCTTGGGCCAGGGAGGCCCCCCCACCTACAATGAGCAGTTCTTC
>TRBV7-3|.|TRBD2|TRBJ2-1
CASSPGTSGPHEQFF
TGTGCCAGCAGCCCCGGGACTAGCGGTCCCCATGAGCAGTTCTTC
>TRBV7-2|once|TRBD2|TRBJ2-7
CASSRTSGPYEQYF
TGTGCCAGCAGCCGGACTAGCGGACCCTACGAGCAGTACTTC
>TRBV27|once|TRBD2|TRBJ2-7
CASSPGLAFYEQYF
TGTGCCAGCAGTCCGGGACTAGCGTTCTACGAGCAGTACTTC
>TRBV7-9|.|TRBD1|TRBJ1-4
CASSLVVGTGNEKLFF
TGTGCCAGCAGCTTGGTAGTCGGGACAGGGAATGAAAAACTGTTTTTT